This entry lists 28 T cell receptor beta chains sequenced from one sample in a study of T cells in Graves' hyperthyroidism and ophthalmopathy. Regions amplified from RNA transcripts were the TCR beta CDR3 regions. Primed by the HTBI set, a first-round RT-PCR was run on the TCR CDR3. TCRdb reanalysed the multiplex PCR reads using MiXCR and keeps one entry per CDR3 protein. Of 380,000 or so distinct CDR3 sequences listed, about 18% are singletons. The sample taken for sequencing was blood. These receptors all stem from a woman aged 18-29 years with Graves' hyperthyroidism.

This clonotype was counted at least ten times. The rearrangement joins TRBV11-2 to TRBJ2-2; a weak D match, TRBD2 (6 bases). This CDR3 is 15 amino acids long. Trimming pared 4 bases from V and 0 bases from J, leaving 9 bases between. Germline V lookup: CDR1 SGHAT, CDR2 FQNNGV. The CDR3 region is CASSWGESNTGELFF. Written as DNA, the CDR3 is TGTGCCAGCAGCTGGGGGGAATCGAACACCGGGGAGCTGTTTTTT.

In this sample, this clonotype turned up many times. This rearrangement joins TRBV6-1 to TRBJ1-2, with 9 bases that match TRBD1. The CDR3 is 16 amino acids. V lost 7 bases, J lost 0 bases, and 9 bases stayed unmatched. CDR1 is MNHNS, CDR2 SASEGT, per germline. The CDR3 coding sequence is TGTGCCAGCACCTTGACAGGGGGGAAAGCTAACTATGGCTACACCTTC. Protein: CASTLTGGKANYGYTF.

This clonotype was recorded at least ten times. The chain employs TRBV20-1 and TRBJ1-1; no definite D call. Trimming removed 0 bases at V and 0 bases at J, with 8 bases between. From germline, CDR1 is DFQATT and CDR2 SNEGSKA (reference sequence). The CDR3 loop spans 14 amino acids. The CDR3 loop is CSARELTVNTEAFF. Written as DNA, the CDR3 is TGCAGTGCTAGAGAATTGACGGTGAACACTGAAGCTTTCTTT.

The CDR3 DNA reads as TGTGCCAGCAGCCGATCGTTAGGGGACACATCCTACGAGCAGTACTTC. Translating it yields CASSRSLGDTSYEQYF. The gene calls are TRBV27 and TRBJ2-7; the D gene is possibly TRBD1 (6 bases). The CDR3 length is 16 residues. Germline V gene data show CDR1 as MNHEY and CDR2 as SMNVEV (reference sequence). Trimming cost V 6 bases and J 1 base, with 19 bases left between them.

Comments on this clonotype: A clone one base away is much larger, so this may be a read error. The chain recombines TRBV9 with TRBJ2-2; 7 bases fit TRBD2. Germline V gene lookup returns CDR1 SGDLS and CDR2 YYNGEE. With V trimmed by 10 bases and J by 1 base, 1 base remained unmatched. The length of the CDR3 is 12 residues. CDR3 in amino acids: CAGGGNTGELFF. The CDR3 nucleotides are TGTGCCGGCGGGGGGAACACCGGGGAGCTGTTTTTT.

This clonotype appeared many times. The chain recombines TRBV25-1 with TRBJ1-2; D possibly corresponds to TRBD1 (5 bases). Trimming took 5 bases from V and 8 from J, leaving 12 bases between them. The CDR3 runs to 12 residues. CDR1 and CDR2 from the germline V gene are MGHDK and SYGVNS. The CDR3 reads CASSSGTWGYTF. The DNA of the CDR3 is TGTGCCAGCAGTTCGGGGACTTGGGGCTACACCTTC.

This clonotype was picked up many times. V is TRBV6-1 and J is TRBJ1-1; 8 bases are a match to TRBD1. Trimming took 7 bases from V and 0 from J; bases not matched to a gene: 1. Germline V gene sequence: CDR1 MNHNS, CDR2 SASEGT. This CDR3 region has 13 residues. CDR3: CASTTGVNTEAFF. The CDR3 coding sequence is TGTGCCAGCACGACAGGGGTGAACACTGAAGCTTTCTTT.

This chain links TRBV20-1 with TRBJ2-5, with 8 bases identical to TRBD2. Germline CDR1 is DFQATT and CDR2 is SNEGSKA (reference sequence). The CDR3 has 17 amino acids. The ends lost 6 bases at V and 3 bases at J; junction bases unmatched: 18. The CDR3 bases are TGCAGTGCCCCCAGCATGGGCAGCGGGGGAGATAAAGAGACCCAGTACTTC. It specifies CSAPSMGSGGDKETQYF.

This clonotype showed up many times. The V call is TRBV18, the J call TRBJ1-1; the D is unclear. The germline V gene encodes CDR1 KGHSH and CDR2 LQKENI. V lost 7 bases and J lost 2, with 17 bases in between. The CDR3 covers 15 residues. CDR3 protein: CASFDVRTTNTEAFF. The CDR3 DNA reads TGTGCCAGCTTCGACGTCAGGACGACTAACACTGAAGCTTTCTTT.

This clonotype has ten or more counts. The chain links TRBV6-5 to TRBJ1-3; no clear D gene. CDR1 and CDR2 (germline): MNHEY, SVGAGI. The CDR3 sequence is 17 residues long. Trimming cost V 0 bases and J 1 base, with 13 bases left between them. The CDR3 reads CASSYSFTERSGNTIYF. In nucleotides, the CDR3 is TGTGCCAGCAGTTACTCTTTTACAGAACGTTCTGGAAACACCATATATTTT.

CDR3 residues: CSARQGWDTEAFF. The CDR3 DNA reads TGCAGTGCTAGACAGGGGTGGGACACTGAAGCTTTCTTT. V usage is TRBV20-1 and J usage is TRBJ1-1; weak D call: TRBD1 (6 bases). The CDR3 extends over 13 amino acids. The germline CDR1 and CDR2 sequences are DFQATT and SNEGSKA (reference sequence). V was trimmed by 2 bases and J by 3 bases, leaving 10 bases between them.

This clonotype was seen only a few times. The V call is TRBV12-3 or TRBV12-4, the J call TRBJ1-2; 8 bases map to TRBD1. The CDR3 length is 14 residues. J was trimmed by 2 bases and V by 3 bases; bases with no gene match: 2. CDR3 protein: CASSFRTGNYGYTF. The CDR3 nucleotides are TGTGCCAGCAGTTTTAGGACAGGGAACTATGGCTACACCTTC.

In its sample, this clonotype was seen many times. V is TRBV6-5 and J is TRBJ1-2, with TRBD1 matching 7 bases. The CDR3 is 12 residues long. Trimming at V came to 2 bases and at J to 8 bases, leaving 2 bases not matched to a gene. Germline assignment: CDR1 MNHEY and CDR2 SVGAGI. The CDR3 protein is CASSYGRGGYTF. The CDR3 DNA follows: TGTGCCAGCAGTTACGGCAGGGGGGGCTACACCTTC.

This clonotype was recorded at least ten times. The chain joins TRBV24-1 to TRBJ2-7; D not resolved. The germline CDR1 and CDR2 sequences are KGHDR and SFDVKD. Trimming removed 3 bases from V and 6 bases from J, with 11 bases in between. The CDR3 totals 13 residues. This CDR3 reads CATSDPSAREQYF. The CDR3 region has the DNA TGTGCCACCAGTGATCCCTCTGCTCGCGAGCAGTACTTC.

This clonotype came up many times. The chain employs TRBV12-3 or TRBV12-4 and TRBJ2-4; perhaps TRBD1 as D (6 bases). V shed 6 bases and J shed 5 bases, with 11 bases lying between them. The CDR3 covers 13 residues. In nucleotides, the CDR3 is TGTGCCAGCAGCTGGACAGAGGAAAACATTCAGTACTTC. Its translation: CASSWTEENIQYF.

This clonotype was found once. The chain is built from TRBV12-5 and TRBJ2-7, with D perhaps matching TRBD1 (5 bases). V shed 0 bases and J shed 0 bases, with 15 bases lying between them. The CDR3 spans 17 residues. The germline V gene has CDR1 LGHNT and CDR2 FRNRAP. CDR3 in amino acids: CASGLVIRTLRSYEQYF. DNA for the CDR3: TGTGCTAGTGGTTTGGTAATTAGGACACTCCGCTCCTACGAGCAGTACTTC.

The CDR3 DNA follows: TGTGCCAGCAGCTTAGCGACCCCCTCGACCCAGTACTTC. Residues: CASSLATPSTQYF. This chain links TRBV7-2 with TRBJ2-5; D remains ambiguous. This CDR3 has 13 residues. CDR1 is SGHTA, CDR2 FQGNSA, per germline. Trimming removed 0 bases at V and 7 bases at J, with 9 bases between.

At least ten counts were recorded for this clonotype. The chain carries TRBV28 and TRBJ2-7; 11 positions match TRBD2. The CDR3 has 19 residues. From germline, CDR1 is MDHEN and CDR2 SYDVKM. V was pared by 5 bases and J by 5 bases, with 20 bases of the junction left unmatched. The CDR3 DNA is TGTGCCAGCAGTACCCCGCGCCTAGGGGAGACTAGCGGGAAAGACGAGCAGTACTTC. Translating gives CASSTPRLGETSGKDEQYF.

This clonotype was counted ten times or more. The genes are TRBV20-1 and TRBJ1-1, with D unresolved. Germline V gives CDR1 DFQATT, CDR2 SNEGSKA (reference sequence). This CDR3 spans 13 amino acids. Trimming shortened V by 1 base and J by 5 bases, and 11 bases separated the two germline ends. CDR3 in DNA: TGCAGTGCTAGAGTCTCCCAAAAAACTGAAGCTTTCTTT. Translation: CSARVSQKTEAFF.

Comments on this clonotype: One end of the junction fails to match germline, which may point to a read error. The CDR3 nucleotides are TGTGTCACCAGTGACCCCTCCGGGACAGACGGAAACATTCAGTACTTC. It is translated as CVTSDPSGTDGNIQYF. The chain couples TRBV24-1 to TRBJ2-4; 7 nucleotides align to TRBD1. The CDR3 loop spans 16 amino acids. Germline assignment: CDR1 KGHDR and CDR2 SFDVKD.

This clonotype was seen a handful of times. The rearrangement uses TRBV7-9 and TRBJ2-5, with a tentative D call TRBD2 (5 bases). CDR3 length equals 14 residues. V was pared by 4 bases and J by 4 bases, with 13 bases between. In germline, CDR1 is SEHNR, CDR2 FQNEAQ (reference sequence). Here the CDR3 DNA reads TGTGCCAGCAGCTACGAAGCGGTCCGAGAGACCCAGTACTTC. Translating it yields CASSYEAVRETQYF.

The count of this clonotype is one. With a much larger clone just one base away, this may be a read error. The chain employs TRBV3-1 and TRBJ2-5, with 8 bases fitting TRBD2. Germline values: CDR1 LGHDT, CDR2 YNNKEL (reference sequence). The CDR3 runs 15 residues. The CDR3 nucleotides read TGTGCCAGCAGCCACTCAGCGGGGGACAAAGATACCCAGTACTTC. Translated, it gives CASSHSAGDKDTQYF.

This sequence joins TRBV3-1 and TRBJ1-2; D remains unclear. Deletions cut 0 bases from V and 3 bases from J, with 11 bases between. CDR1 and CDR2 from the germline V gene are LGHDT and YNNKEL (reference sequence). The CDR3 consists of 15 residues. DNA for the CDR3: TGTGCCAGCAGCCAAGATAATGACAACGACTATGGCTACACCTTC. Translating it yields CASSQDNDNDYGYTF.

At least ten counts were recorded for this clonotype. The chain has TRBV15 and TRBJ1-5; TRBD1 might be the D (5 bases). With 0 bases removed from V and 6 bases from J, the gap between germline ends came to 6 bases. This CDR3 contains 13 residues. Germline CDR1 reads LNHNV; CDR2 reads YYDKDF (reference sequence). CDR3 bases: TGTGCCACCAGCAGAGAGGGGGGTCAGCCCCAGCATTTT. Translated, it gives CATSREGGQPQHF. Filled out from reference TRBV15 and TRBJ1-5, the complete variable domain reads DAMVIQNPRYQVTQFGKPVTLSCSQTLNHNVMYWYQQKSSQAPKLLFHYYDKDFNNEADTPDNFQSRRPNTSFCFLDIRSPGLGDTAMYLCATSREGGQPQHFGDGTRLSIL.

This clonotype was seen only a few times. The V call is TRBV9, the J call TRBJ2-5; TRBD2 matches 7 bases. The CDR3 is 14 amino acids. Per the germline V gene, CDR1 is SGDLS and CDR2 is YYNGEE. Germline trimming cut 6 bases from V and 1 base from J; bases unmatched to any gene: 6. This CDR3 is CASTPGGSQETQYF. The CDR3 nucleotides read TGTGCCAGCACCCCCGGGGGGTCCCAAGAGACCCAGTACTTC.

This clonotype was recorded at least ten times. The genes are TRBV25-1 and TRBJ1-2, with 7 nucleotides matching TRBD1. The V gene end was trimmed by 7 bases and the J gene end by 8 bases; junction bases not matched to a gene: 10. In germline, CDR1 is MGHDK, CDR2 SYGVNS. The CDR3 has 13 amino acids. The CDR3 sequence: CASKKGALEGYTF. In nucleotides, the CDR3 is TGTGCCAGCAAGAAGGGGGCATTGGAGGGCTACACCTTC.

The chain has TRBV5-1 and TRBJ1-5, with D perhaps matching TRBD1 (5 bases). This CDR3 has 15 amino acids. V was shortened by 5 bases and J by 5 bases, with 17 bases between the two germline ends. Germline V gene sequence: CDR1 SGHRS, CDR2 YFSETQ. CDR3 in DNA: TGCGCCAGCAGTGACGGGGGAACCTCGCATCAGCCCCAGCATTTT. Amino acids: CASSDGGTSHQPQHF.

This clonotype came up many times. The chain joins TRBV2 to TRBJ2-5; TRBD1 or TRBD2 may be the D gene (5 bases each). This CDR3 contains 13 residues. Germline V lookup: CDR1 SNHLY, CDR2 FYNNEI. Trimming removed 3 bases from V and 5 bases from J, with 10 bases in between. CDR3 nucleotide sequence: TGTGCCAGCAGTGATGAGGGGCAGGAGACCCAGTACTTC. Protein sequence: CASSDEGQETQYF.